A selection of T cell receptor beta chains follows, all from one sample in a study of long-term antiretroviral therapy in people with HIV. Method: immunoSEQ multiplex PCR; TCRdb's copy keeps in-frame clones and lacks some. The profile shows some 15,000 clones, about 81% of them singletons. The sample was unsorted PBMCs, taken 0.1 years after starting antiretroviral therapy. The receptors shown here come from a man aged 18 to 35 with HIV. CDR3s include the opening cysteine and the closing phenylalanine or tryptophan. The order of the fields is D gene, V gene, clone size, J gene, CDR3 protein, CDR3 DNA. D genes are given only for firm matches. Clone size is shown for a subset of rows, as once, few, many or a class of expanded clone.

TRBD2	TRBV4-3	once	TRBJ2-7	CASSQGALAGALYEQYF	TGCGCCAGCAGCCAAGGCGCCTTAGCGGGGGCCCTCTACGAGCAGTACTTC
TRBD1	TRBV9	once	TRBJ2-2	CASSVPGTGYNTGELFF	TGTGCCAGCAGCGTCCCCGGGACAGGATACAACACCGGGGAGCTGTTTTTT
-	TRBV7-9	-	TRBJ2-1	CASSLAGSHNEQFF	TGTGCCAGCAGCTTAGCTGGCAGTCACAATGAGCAGTTCTTC
-	TRBV4-3	-	TRBJ1-4	CASSQVIAPTNEKLFF	TGCGCCAGCAGCCAAGTTATCGCCCCAACTAATGAAAAACTGTTTTTT
TRBD1	TRBV7-6	-	TRBJ2-7	CASSPPGTGRHEQYF	TGTGCCAGCAGCCCCCCCGGGACAGGGCGGCACGAGCAGTACTTC
-	TRBV5-4	-	TRBJ1-5	CASSFGGGQPQHF	TGTGCCAGCAGCTTTGGGGGAGGTCAGCCCCAGCATTTT
TRBD2	TRBV7-7	-	TRBJ2-1	CASSLNRGSAVAGVGEQFF	TGTGCTAGCAGCTTAAATCGGGGGAGTGCGGTAGCGGGGGTAGGCGAGCAGTTCTTC
TRBD1	TRBV5-6	-	TRBJ2-7	CASSSQGAREQYF	TGTGCCAGCAGCTCGCAGGGGGCGCGGGAGCAGTACTTC
-	TRBV19	-	TRBJ1-1	CASSMGNTEAFF	TGTGCCAGTAGTATGGGCAACACTGAAGCTTTCTTT
-	TRBV5-4	-	TRBJ1-4	CASSTDPDRLNEKLFF	TGTGCCAGCAGCACAGACCCCGACCGCTTAAATGAAAAACTGTTTTTT
-	TRBV27	-	TRBJ1-2	CASSSRGDYGYTF	TGTGCCAGCAGTTCCAGGGGAGACTATGGCTACACCTTC